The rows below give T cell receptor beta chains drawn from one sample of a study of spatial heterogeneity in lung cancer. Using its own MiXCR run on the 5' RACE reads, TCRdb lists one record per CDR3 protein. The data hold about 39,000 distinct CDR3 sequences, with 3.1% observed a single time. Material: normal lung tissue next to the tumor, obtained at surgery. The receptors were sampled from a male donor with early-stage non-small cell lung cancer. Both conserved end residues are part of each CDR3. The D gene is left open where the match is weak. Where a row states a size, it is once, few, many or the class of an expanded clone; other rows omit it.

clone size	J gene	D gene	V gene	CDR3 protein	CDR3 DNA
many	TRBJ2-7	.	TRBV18	CASSPPFQDTSYEQYF	TGTGCCAGCTCACCACCTTTTCAGGACACCTCATACGAGCAGTACTTC
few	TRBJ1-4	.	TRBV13	CASSLTGTQKLFF	TGTGCCAGCAGCTTGACCGGGACCCAAAAACTGTTTTTT
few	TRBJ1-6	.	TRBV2	CASRESYNSPLHF	TGTGCCAGTCGGGAGTCCTATAATTCACCCCTCCACTTT
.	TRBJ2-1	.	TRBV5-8	CASILSGTTYNEQFF	TGTGCCAGCATCCTGTCCGGGACAACGTACAATGAGCAGTTCTTC
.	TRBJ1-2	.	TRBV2	CASSPAPDVIYGYTF	TGTGCCAGCAGTCCCGCACCGGACGTCATCTATGGCTACACCTTC
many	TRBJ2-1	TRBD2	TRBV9	CASGRLAGWDEQFF	TGTGCCAGCGGGAGACTAGCGGGATGGGATGAGCAGTTCTTC
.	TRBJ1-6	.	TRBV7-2	CASSQLDRETPLHF	TGTGCCAGCAGCCAACTGGACAGAGAGACACCCCTCCACTTT
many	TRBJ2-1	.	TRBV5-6	CASSPLDNNEQFF	TGTGCCAGCAGCCCCCTCGATAACAATGAGCAGTTCTTC
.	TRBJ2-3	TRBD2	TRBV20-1	CSAALAGSSDTQYF	TGCAGTGCTGCACTAGCGGGGTCCAGTGATACGCAGTATTTT
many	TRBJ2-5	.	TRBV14	CASSLFETQYF	TGTGCCAGCAGCCTCTTCGAGACCCAGTACTTC
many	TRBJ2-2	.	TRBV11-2	CASSLPSGRANTGELFF	TGTGCCAGCAGCTTGCCCAGCGGAAGGGCGAACACCGGGGAGCTGTTTTTT
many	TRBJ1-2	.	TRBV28	CASSSRHAFNYGYTF	TGTGCCAGCAGTTCAAGACATGCTTTTAACTATGGCTACACCTTC
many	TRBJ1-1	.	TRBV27	CASSFGRVNTEAFF	TGTGCCAGCAGTTTTGGCCGAGTGAACACTGAAGCTTTCTTT
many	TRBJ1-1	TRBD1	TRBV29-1	CSVSGPTGGNEAFF	TGCAGCGTGTCGGGACCGACAGGGGGCAATGAAGCTTTCTTT
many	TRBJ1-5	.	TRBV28	CATGRSQHF	TGTGCCACCGGACGTTCCCAGCATTTT
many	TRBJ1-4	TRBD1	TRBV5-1	CASSMTGTNEKLFF	TGCGCCAGCAGTATGACAGGGACGAATGAAAAACTGTTTTTT
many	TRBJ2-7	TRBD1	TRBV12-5	CASARTGVDEQYF	TGTGCTAGTGCCAGGACAGGGGTAGACGAGCAGTACTTC
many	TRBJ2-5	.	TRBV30	CAVSGDGETQYF	TGTGCCGTCTCCGGTGACGGTGAGACCCAGTACTTC
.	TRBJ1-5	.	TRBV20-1	CSARNAGNQPQHF	TGCAGTGCTAGGAACGCGGGGAATCAGCCCCAGCATTTT
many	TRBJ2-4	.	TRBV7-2	CASSLFLGGGVKNIQYF	TGTGCCAGCAGCCTTTTCTTGGGAGGGGGCGTCAAAAACATTCAGTACTTC
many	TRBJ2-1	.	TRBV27	CASSLFAGWVSNEQFF	TGTGCCAGCAGTTTATTCGCAGGGTGGGTCTCCAATGAGCAGTTCTTC
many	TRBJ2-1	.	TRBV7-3	CASSLGPDNNEQFF	TGTGCCAGCAGCTTAGGTCCTGATAACAATGAGCAGTTCTTC
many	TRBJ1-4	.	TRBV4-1	CASSQDTEKLFF	TGCGCCAGCAGCCAAGATACTGAAAAACTGTTTTTT
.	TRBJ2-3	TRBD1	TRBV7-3	CASSLTPGQGDTQYF	TGTGCCAGCAGCTTAACCCCTGGACAGGGTGATACGCAGTATTTT
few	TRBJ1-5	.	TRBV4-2	CASSQLNQPQHF	TGTGCCAGCAGCCAACTAAATCAGCCCCAGCATTTT
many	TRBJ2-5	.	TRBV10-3	CAIGGQETQYF	TGTGCCATCGGAGGTCAAGAGACCCAGTACTTC
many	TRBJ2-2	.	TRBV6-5	CASSYGQYTGELFF	TGTGCCAGCAGTTACGGGCAGTACACCGGGGAGCTGTTTTTT
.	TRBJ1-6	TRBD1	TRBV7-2	CASSFTGGGSPLHF	TGTGCCAGCAGCTTTACAGGGGGTGGGTCACCCCTCCACTTT
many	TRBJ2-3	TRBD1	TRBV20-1	CSARTGEDTQYF	TGCAGTGCCAGGACAGGGGAAGATACGCAGTATTTT
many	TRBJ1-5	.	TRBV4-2	CASRSEVNQPQHF	TGTGCCAGCAGGTCCGAAGTCAATCAGCCCCAGCATTTT
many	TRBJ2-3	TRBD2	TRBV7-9	CASNRDYDTQYF	TGTGCCAGCAACCGGGACTATGATACGCAGTATTTT
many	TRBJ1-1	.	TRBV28	CASSPQGGRTEAFF	TGTGCCAGCAGCCCACAGGGAGGCCGGACTGAAGCTTTCTTT
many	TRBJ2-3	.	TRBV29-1	CSVPVGAAYLDTQYF	TGCAGCGTCCCAGTTGGGGCAGCTTACCTAGATACGCAGTATTTT
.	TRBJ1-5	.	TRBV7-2	CASSPQQNQPQHF	TGTGCCAGCAGCCCACAACAGAATCAGCCCCAGCATTTT
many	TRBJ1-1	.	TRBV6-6	CASSYSSNTEAFF	TGTGCCAGCAGTTACTCCTCAAACACTGAAGCTTTCTTT
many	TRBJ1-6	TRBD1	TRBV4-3	CASSQDRATGGRIGNSPLHF	TGCGCCAGCAGCCAAGATCGTGCGACAGGGGGCCGTATAGGGAATTCACCCCTCCACTTT
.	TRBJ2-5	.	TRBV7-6	CASSFLIRETQYF	TGTGCCAGCAGCTTCCTGATCCGAGAGACCCAGTACTTC
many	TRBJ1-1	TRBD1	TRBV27	CASSLRQGADEAFF	TGTGCCAGCAGTTTACGCCAGGGGGCGGATGAGGCTTTCTTT
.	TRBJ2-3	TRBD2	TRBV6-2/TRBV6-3	CASSYPGLGYTDTQYF	TGTGCCAGCAGTTACCCCGGACTAGGGTACACAGATACGCAGTATTTT
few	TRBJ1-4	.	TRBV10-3	CAIGSQQNEKLFF	TGTGCCATCGGGTCTCAGCAGAATGAAAAACTGTTTTTT
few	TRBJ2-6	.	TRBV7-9	CASSLGRSSGANVLTF	TGTGCCAGCAGCTTAGGGCGAAGCTCTGGGGCCAACGTCCTGACTTTC
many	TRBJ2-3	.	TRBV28	CASKKGTDTQYF	TGTGCCAGCAAAAAGGGTACAGATACGCAGTATTTT